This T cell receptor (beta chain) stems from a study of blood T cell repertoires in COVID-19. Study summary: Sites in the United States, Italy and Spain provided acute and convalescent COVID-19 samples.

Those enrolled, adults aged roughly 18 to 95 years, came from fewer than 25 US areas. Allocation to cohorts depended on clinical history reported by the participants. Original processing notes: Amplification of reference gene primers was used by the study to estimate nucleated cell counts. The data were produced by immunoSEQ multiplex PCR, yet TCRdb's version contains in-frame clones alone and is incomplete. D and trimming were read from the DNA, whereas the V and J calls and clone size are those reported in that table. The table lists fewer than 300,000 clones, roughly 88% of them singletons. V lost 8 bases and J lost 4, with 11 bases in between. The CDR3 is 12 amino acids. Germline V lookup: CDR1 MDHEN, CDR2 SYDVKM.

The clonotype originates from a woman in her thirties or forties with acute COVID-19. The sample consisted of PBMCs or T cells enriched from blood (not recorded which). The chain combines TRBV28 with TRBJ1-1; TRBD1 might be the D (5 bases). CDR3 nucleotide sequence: TGTGCCAGCGCCCGGACACTCACTGAAGCTTTCTTT. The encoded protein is CASARTLTEAFF.